This T cell receptor (beta chain) is from a study of CD8 T cells in Susac syndrome. The CDR3 sequence is 14 residues long. In germline, CDR1 is MDHEN, CDR2 SYDVKM. Deletions cut 7 bases from V and 0 bases from J, with 10 bases between. The authors reverse transcribed roughly 0.5 to 1 ug RNA with random hexamers. Across 54 Vbeta and 13 Jbeta, immunoSEQ multiplex PCR amplified TCR beta CDR3. One entry per CDR3 protein, called by TCRdb with MiXCR from the immunoSEQ multiplex PCR reads. Of around 130,000 distinct CDR3 sequences listed, approximately 95% are singletons. This clonotype has more than one count but fewer than ten. Sequencing of TCR beta was performed on blood CD8+ T cells and on blood CD4+ T cells. The study used treatment-naive patients who had stable or active relapsing-remitting disease as multiple sclerosis controls. TEMRA cells were FACS-enriched, and CD8+ and CD4+ T cells were isolated negatively.

Sequencing used CD4+ T cells from PBMCs. This TCR derives from a human donor with multiple sclerosis. The chain couples TRBV28 to TRBJ1-5; D ambiguous. The CDR3 bases are TGTGCCAGCATCGGCGGCCATAGCAATCAGCCCCAGCATTTT. This codes for CASIGGHSNQPQHF.